This T cell receptor beta chain comes out of a study of T cell responses to AZD1222 COVID-19 vaccine. Doses given second, at about 4 or about 12 weeks, were pooled. The CDR3 sequence is 13 residues long. Trimming shortened V by 2 bases and J by 4 bases, and 9 bases separated the two germline ends. Sequencing used immunoSEQ multiplex PCR; TCRdb keeps in-frame clones, though not all of them. The table shows about 140,000 clones, with 88% occurring only once. J is TRBJ2-7 and V is TRBV23-1, with a weak D call TRBD1 (5 bases). TRBV23-1 is filed as an ORF, its function uncertain. The TCR originated in an adult who received the AZD1222 COVID-19 vaccine. The input for sequencing was peripheral blood, taken 28 days after the second AZD1222 dose. The CDR3 coding sequence is TGCGCCAGCAGTCAAATCCCAGGGTACGAGCAGTACTTC. It yields the protein CASSQIPGYEQYF.